These 19 T cell receptor beta chains were all obtained from the same sample, sequenced in a study of OX40 agonist ivuxolimab in advanced cancers. Sequencing used immunoSEQ multiplex PCR; TCRdb keeps in-frame clones, though not all of them. The table records 98,000 or so clones, about four fifths of them present only once. The material sequenced was CD4+ or CD8+ T cells sorted from blood, taken in a trial of the OX40 agonist ivuxolimab. All receptors come from an adult with an advanced solid tumor such as melanoma, head and neck, liver or kidney cancer.

The gene calls are TRBV9 and TRBJ2-7, with D perhaps assigned TRBD1 or TRBD2 (6 bases each). Germline V lookup: CDR1 SGDLS, CDR2 YYNGEE. V was pared by 3 bases and J by 7 bases, with 14 bases between. The CDR3 has 13 amino acids. The CDR3: CASSERQAGEQYF. CDR3 in DNA: TGTGCCAGCAGCGAGAGACAGGCGGGAGAGCAGTACTTC.

The chain joins TRBV4-3 to TRBJ1-5; the D is unclear. Trimming pared 1 base from V and 4 bases from J, leaving 5 bases between. In germline, CDR1 is LGHNA, CDR2 YSLEER. The length of the CDR3 is 13 residues. DNA of the CDR3: TGCGCCAGCAGCCAAGCCCTAAATCAGCCCCAGCATTTT. Protein sequence: CASSQALNQPQHF.

V usage is TRBV7-9 and J usage is TRBJ1-1, with D uncertain. The CDR3 consists of 13 residues. The V gene lost 1 base and the J gene lost 1 base, with 4 bases spanning the gap. From germline, CDR1 is SEHNR and CDR2 FQNEAQ (reference sequence). CDR3 loop: CASSLDRNTEAFF. The CDR3 bases are TGTGCCAGCAGCTTAGACAGGAACACTGAAGCTTTCTTT.

The chain couples TRBV14 to TRBJ1-2; a weak D match, TRBD1 (6 bases). Germline CDR1 SGHDN, CDR2 FVKESK. Trimming removed 4 bases from V and 4 bases from J, with 16 bases in between. This CDR3 region has 15 residues. The CDR3 nucleotides read TGTGCCAGCAGCCCCCTGGGGGCCAGAGGCTATGGCTACACCTTC. This codes for CASSPLGARGYGYTF.

This chain links TRBV5-1 with TRBJ2-7; D is undetermined. V was trimmed by 0 bases and J by 4 bases, leaving 8 bases between them. There are 13 residues in the CDR3. Per the germline V gene, CDR1 is SGHRS and CDR2 is YFSETQ. CDR3 residues: CASSLEPGYEQYF. The CDR3 coding sequence is TGCGCCAGCAGCTTGGAACCGGGTTACGAGCAGTACTTC.

The chain is built from TRBV5-1 and TRBJ2-5; D possibly uses TRBD1 or TRBD2 (5 bases each). V lost 3 bases and J lost 1, with 10 bases in between. Germline V gives CDR1 SGHRS, CDR2 YFSETQ. The CDR3 has 14 amino acids. The CDR3 nucleotides are TGCGCCAGCAGCTCAGGGAGCGTCCAAGAGACCCAGTACTTC. Translated, it gives CASSSGSVQETQYF.

Worth noting for this clone: Because the CDR3's place on the DNA is in doubt, the DNA is left out and the CDR3 is given as listed by TCRdb. The rearrangement links TRBV12-1 to TRBJ2-3; TRBD1 is the table's D call, not checked against the DNA. TRBV12-1 is shown as a pseudogene. The CDR3 spans 18 residues, counting both ends. The CDR3 protein is CASSFAFGTGSCTDTQYF.

The genes are TRBV5-1 and TRBJ1-5, with D maybe TRBD1 (5 bases). Germline V gene sequence: CDR1 SGHRS, CDR2 YFSETQ. CDR3 length equals 15 residues. Trimming shortened V by 6 bases and J by 2 bases, and 15 bases separated the two germline ends. CDR3 protein: CASIDRPFGNQPQHF. The CDR3 DNA follows: TGCGCCAGCATCGACAGACCCTTCGGCAATCAGCCCCAGCATTTT.

The gene calls are TRBV6-5 and TRBJ2-2, with D maybe TRBD1 (5 bases). The CDR3 covers 16 residues. V lost 0 bases and J lost 1, with 9 bases in between. The germline V gene encodes CDR1 MNHEY and CDR2 SVGAGI. The CDR3 is CASSYSGHKNTGELFF. CDR3 nucleotide sequence: TGTGCCAGCAGTTACTCTGGACATAAGAACACCGGGGAGCTGTTTTTT.

This clone was counted a single time. The chain links TRBV7-2 to TRBJ1-5, with D perhaps TRBD1 (6 bases). Trimming stripped 5 bases from V and 5 bases from J, with 13 bases between. CDR1 SGHTA and CDR2 FQGNSA come from the germline V gene. This CDR3 is built from 14 residues. The CDR3 here is CASSPGQNYQPQHF. The DNA of the CDR3 is TGTGCCAGCAGCCCCGGACAGAATTATCAGCCCCAGCATTTT.

V and J are TRBV27 and TRBJ1-1; perhaps TRBD1 as D (5 bases). Germline CDR1 reads MNHEY; CDR2 reads SMNVEV (reference sequence). The CDR3 sequence is 14 residues long. V shed 3 bases and J shed 1 base, with 9 bases lying between them. The CDR3 sequence is CASSFLGGNTEAFF. DNA of the CDR3: TGTGCCAGCAGTTTTCTGGGGGGGAACACTGAAGCTTTCTTT.

The chain combines TRBV19 with TRBJ2-3, with 8 bases lining up with TRBD2. This CDR3 comprises 15 residues. The trim removed 8 bases at V and 0 bases at J, leaving 7 bases unmatched. CDR1 is LNHDA and CDR2 is SQIVND in the germline V gene (reference sequence). This CDR3 reads CASFGGGPSTDTQYF. In DNA, the CDR3 is TGTGCCAGTTTCGGCGGGGGGCCTAGCACAGATACGCAGTATTTT.

The chain combines TRBV28 with TRBJ1-5; D not resolved. Germline V gives CDR1 MDHEN, CDR2 SYDVKM. This CDR3 region has 15 residues. V was clipped by 1 base and J by 6 bases, with 13 bases between them. The CDR3 DNA reads TGTGCCAGCAGTTTATTCGCTCCCAACAGTCAGCCCCAGCATTTT. Translating it yields CASSLFAPNSQPQHF.

The chain has TRBV7-2 and TRBJ2-5; TRBD1 matches at 12 bases. The V gene end was trimmed by 2 bases and the J gene end by 1 base; junction bases not matched to a gene: 5. CDR1 is SGHTA and CDR2 is FQGNSA in the germline V gene. There are 17 residues in the CDR3. CDR3 region: CASSLSGTGGRQETQYF. The DNA of the CDR3 is TGTGCCAGCAGCTTATCCGGGACAGGGGGCCGCCAAGAGACCCAGTACTTC.

The rearrangement joins TRBV28 to TRBJ1-4; a weak D match, TRBD1 (5 bases). CDR1 and CDR2 (germline): MDHEN, SYDVKM. V lost 2 bases, J lost 15 bases, and 19 bases lay in between. The CDR3 extends over 14 amino acids. CDR3 loop: CASSLRGGRGKVFF. CDR3 sequence (DNA): TGTGCCAGCAGTTTACGGGGGGGACGGGGCAAAGTGTTTTTT.

This clone was detected a few times. The V and J genes are TRBV27 and TRBJ2-2, with unresolved D. This CDR3 is 14 amino acids long. Per the germline V gene, CDR1 is MNHEY and CDR2 is SMNVEV (reference sequence). Between the trimmed V and J ends, which lost 6 bases and 3 bases, there was a span of 11 bases. The CDR3 loop reads CASSRSWDTGELFF. The CDR3, as DNA: TGTGCCAGCAGCCGGTCTTGGGACACCGGGGAGCTGTTTTTT.

The V gene is TRBV5-1, the J gene TRBJ2-2, with 7 bases matching TRBD2. Unmatched junction bases numbered 5, after V lost 0 bases and J lost 3 bases. This CDR3 contains 16 residues. Germline loops: CDR1 SGHRS, CDR2 YFSETQ. CDR3 loop: CASSLAGTTYTGELFF. In DNA, the CDR3 is TGCGCCAGCAGCTTGGCCGGGACTACCTACACCGGGGAGCTGTTTTTT. Together with reference TRBV5-1 and TRBJ2-2, the CDR3 gives the full variable domain: KAGVTQTPRYLIKTRGQQVTLSCSPISGHRSVSWYQQTPGQGLQFLFEYFSETQRNKGNFPGRFSGRQFSNSRSEMNVSTLELGDSALYLCASSLAGTTYTGELFFGEGSRLTVL.

V and J are TRBV28 and TRBJ2-2; 7 bases fit TRBD1. The CDR3 has 14 residues. The junction had 8 bases not matched to a gene; V was cut back by 7 bases and J by 6 bases. Germline-derived CDR1 and CDR2 are MDHEN and SYDVKM. CDR3 region: CASNTGVGAGELFF. DNA for the CDR3: TGTGCCAGCAACACAGGGGTCGGGGCCGGGGAGCTGTTTTTT.

This clone was counted once. The chain joins TRBV19 to TRBJ2-7; 10 positions agree with TRBD2. Germline values: CDR1 LNHDA, CDR2 SQIVND (reference sequence). Trimming at V came to 5 bases and at J to 2 bases, leaving 9 bases not matched to a gene. The CDR3 has 16 residues. Here the CDR3 reads CASSWRTSGTTYEQYF. As DNA, the CDR3 is TGTGCCAGTAGTTGGAGGACTAGCGGTACTACCTACGAGCAGTACTTC.